A selection of T cell receptor beta chains follows, all from one sample in a study of cytomegalovirus exposure and HLA in healthy donors. Generated by immunoSEQ multiplex PCR, the TCRdb table keeps only in-frame clones and is missing some. The sample has roughly 300,000 clones; around 87% are singletons. Material for sequencing was PBMCs. The receptors stem from a woman aged 25-40 years in good health and CMV-seropositive. Each CDR3 is given with its conserved first and last residue. The order of the fields is J gene, clone size, V gene, D gene, CDR3 DNA, CDR3 protein. A D gene is named only where the DNA matches it firmly. The listing skips clone size in some rows; elsewhere it reads once, few, many or a size class.

J: TRBJ2-7; size: NA; V: TRBV28; D: NA; DNA: TGTGCCAGCAGTTTACAAGTAACACCTGCGGGCTACGAGCAGTACTTC; CDR3: CASSLQVTPAGYEQYF
J: TRBJ1-3; size: once; V: TRBV7-5; D: NA; DNA: TGTGTCAGAAGCTTAGCCAGGGCTGGAAACACCATATATTTT; CDR3: CVRSLARAGNTIYF
J: TRBJ1-5; size: NA; V: TRBV19; D: NA; DNA: TGTGCCAGTAGTATAGACAGGGATAGCAATCAGCCCCAGCATTTT; CDR3: CASSIDRDSNQPQHF
J: TRBJ1-2; size: NA; V: TRBV28; D: NA; DNA: TGTGCCAGTTATTCTAAGGGGGTCTTTAGTGGCTACACCTTC; CDR3: CASYSKGVFSGYTF
J: TRBJ2-1; size: NA; V: TRBV13; D: NA; DNA: TGTGCCACCACCTCTCTGGGCGGCGGGAACTACAATGAGCAGTTCTTC; CDR3: CATTSLGGGNYNEQFF
J: TRBJ2-2; size: NA; V: TRBV5-6; D: TRBD2; DNA: TGTGCCAGCAGCTTGCGGACTAGCGGACTCACCGGGGAGCTGTTTTTT; CDR3: CASSLRTSGLTGELFF
J: TRBJ1-5; size: NA; V: TRBV6-5; D: TRBD1; DNA: TGTGCCAGCAGTTCTGGACAGGGCCGGGGGAATCAGCCCCAGCATTTT; CDR3: CASSSGQGRGNQPQHF
J: TRBJ2-5; size: NA; V: TRBV9; D: NA; DNA: TGTGCCAGCAGCGTAGATGCTAGAATCGTTGAGACCCAGTACTTC; CDR3: CASSVDARIVETQYF
J: TRBJ2-7; size: few; V: TRBV4-1; D: TRBD1; DNA: TGCGCCAGCAGCGTTGGGACAGTCTCCTACGAGCAGTACTTC; CDR3: CASSVGTVSYEQYF
J: TRBJ2-5; size: NA; V: TRBV6-5; D: NA; DNA: TGTGCCAGCAGCAGAACGGGAGTACGGGGGACCCAGTACTTC; CDR3: CASSRTGVRGTQYF
J: TRBJ2-1; size: NA; V: TRBV5-1; D: TRBD2; DNA: TGCGCCAGCAGCTTGGATGCTAGCGGGCGGATCTACAATGAGCAGTTCTTC; CDR3: CASSLDASGRIYNEQFF
J: TRBJ2-7; size: NA; V: TRBV5-4; D: NA; DNA: TGTGCCAGCAGCTCCCCTCAGTACGAGCAGTACTTC; CDR3: CASSSPQYEQYF
J: TRBJ1-5; size: NA; V: TRBV5-6; D: TRBD1; DNA: TGTGCCAGCAGCCAGGGGGCGGGAGGGTCTCAGCCCCAGCATTTT; CDR3: CASSQGAGGSQPQHF
J: TRBJ2-1; size: NA; V: TRBV19; D: TRBD2; DNA: TGTGCCAGGATTAACAGGGTGAGCGGGAGGGCGGACAATGAGCAGTTCTTC; CDR3: CARINRVSGRADNEQFF
J: TRBJ2-1; size: NA; V: TRBV7-6; D: NA; DNA: TGTGCCAGCAGCCCGGGCATAGCGAATGAGCAGTTCTTC; CDR3: CASSPGIANEQFF
J: TRBJ1-5; size: NA; V: TRBV18; D: TRBD1; DNA: TGTGCCAGCTCACCCAGGGACAGCAGCAATCAGCCCCAGCATTTT; CDR3: CASSPRDSSNQPQHF
J: TRBJ1-2; size: NA; V: TRBV11-1; D: NA; DNA: TGTGCCAGCAGCCGAGGGGGATCTAACTATGGCTACACCTTC; CDR3: CASSRGGSNYGYTF
J: TRBJ2-1; size: NA; V: TRBV27; D: TRBD2; DNA: TGTGCCAGCAGTACCCCGGGACTAGCGGGAGTATACAATGAGCAGTTCTTC; CDR3: CASSTPGLAGVYNEQFF
J: TRBJ1-2; size: NA; V: TRBV7-2; D: TRBD1; DNA: TGTGCCAGCAGCAACCCAGGACAGGGGGAGTACACCTTC; CDR3: CASSNPGQGEYTF
J: TRBJ1-6; size: NA; V: TRBV7-8; D: TRBD1; DNA: TGTGCCAGCAGCTCCGGACAGGCCAATTCACCCCTCCACTTT; CDR3: CASSSGQANSPLHF
J: TRBJ1-2; size: NA; V: TRBV5-6; D: TRBD1; DNA: TGTGCCAGCAGCTTGGCCTCCGGGACAGGGGAGTTCTCTAACTATGGCTACACCTTC; CDR3: CASSLASGTGEFSNYGYTF
J: TRBJ2-7; size: NA; V: TRBV27; D: TRBD2; DNA: TGTGCCAGCAGTTTATCGAAGCTAGCGGAGCCCTACGAGCAGTACTTC; CDR3: CASSLSKLAEPYEQYF
J: TRBJ1-2; size: NA; V: TRBV7-2; D: NA; DNA: TGTGCCAGCAGCCCCCGGGACATCGGCTATGGCTACACCTTC; CDR3: CASSPRDIGYGYTF
J: TRBJ2-7; size: NA; V: TRBV7-3; D: NA; DNA: TGTGCCAGCAGCTTAGGCGGACTTTCCTACGAGCAGTACTTC; CDR3: CASSLGGLSYEQYF
J: TRBJ2-3; size: NA; V: TRBV28; D: NA; DNA: TGTGCCAGTCATCCCACCCGTCACGGCACAGATACGCAGTATTTT; CDR3: CASHPTRHGTDTQYF
J: TRBJ1-2; size: NA; V: TRBV7-8; D: NA; DNA: TGTGCCAGCAGCTTAGGCCTAACCTCCGGGACGGGCTATGGCTACACCTTC; CDR3: CASSLGLTSGTGYGYTF
J: TRBJ2-1; size: NA; V: TRBV11-2; D: NA; DNA: TGTGCCAGCAGCTTACTCCGCTCCTACAATGAGCAGTTCTTC; CDR3: CASSLLRSYNEQFF
J: TRBJ2-7; size: NA; V: TRBV30; D: NA; DNA: TGTGCCTGGAGGGACAGTCTATCCTACGAGCAGTACTTC; CDR3: CAWRDSLSYEQYF
J: TRBJ2-5; size: NA; V: TRBV7-2; D: TRBD2; DNA: TGTGCCAGCAGCTTAGAGGTAGCGGGGTGGGAGACCCAGTACTTC; CDR3: CASSLEVAGWETQYF
J: TRBJ2-1; size: NA; V: TRBV5-6; D: TRBD2; DNA: TGTGCCAGCAGCTTGGAAATAGCGGGGGGGCCGGAGTTCTTC; CDR3: CASSLEIAGGPEFF
J: TRBJ2-3; size: NA; V: TRBV4-3; D: NA; DNA: TGCGCCAGCAGCCAAGATTACCGTAGCACAGATACGCAGTATTTT; CDR3: CASSQDYRSTDTQYF
J: TRBJ2-2; size: NA; V: TRBV5-1; D: TRBD1; DNA: TGCGCCAGCAGCTTGGTAGGGGGCCTGAACACCGGGGAGCTGTTTTTT; CDR3: CASSLVGGLNTGELFF
J: TRBJ1-6; size: NA; V: TRBV15; D: NA; DNA: TGTGCCACCAGCAGAGACCCGGGCTCGTGGGAAGGTAATTCACCCCTCCACTTT; CDR3: CATSRDPGSWEGNSPLHF
J: TRBJ2-7; size: once; V: TRBV2; D: NA; DNA: TGTGCCAGCAGTGGGCAGGGGTTAACCGACGAGCAGTACTTC; CDR3: CASSGQGLTDEQYF
J: TRBJ2-3; size: NA; V: TRBV27; D: NA; DNA: TGTGCCAGCAGTTTATCGTCACTAGCAAGGGATACGCAGTATTTT; CDR3: CASSLSSLARDTQYF
J: TRBJ2-3; size: NA; V: TRBV5-1; D: TRBD2; DNA: TGCGCCAGCAGCTTGGAAGGCGGGGGGGCCGAGGATACGCAGTATTTT; CDR3: CASSLEGGGAEDTQYF
J: TRBJ2-2; size: NA; V: TRBV19; D: NA; DNA: TGTGCCAGTAGTATCCTGTCGGCCTGGAACACCGGGGAGCTGTTTTTT; CDR3: CASSILSAWNTGELFF
J: TRBJ2-2; size: NA; V: TRBV7-9; D: NA; DNA: TGTGCCAGCCGCGCGGGATCCGGGGAGCTGTTTTTT; CDR3: CASRAGSGELFF
J: TRBJ2-5; size: NA; V: TRBV27; D: NA; DNA: TGTGCCAGCAGCTTTACAGGGTTGGAGACCCAGTACTTC; CDR3: CASSFTGLETQYF
J: TRBJ2-1; size: NA; V: TRBV15; D: TRBD1; DNA: TGTGCCACCAGCAAGGACAGGGGACAAAACAATGAGCAGTTCTTC; CDR3: CATSKDRGQNNEQFF